This T cell receptor beta chain was sequenced for a study of PD-1 blockade in classical Hodgkin lymphoma. V was clipped by 5 bases and J by 8 bases, with 21 bases between them. This CDR3 contains 16 residues. CDR1 is MNHEY, CDR2 SMNVEV, per germline (reference sequence). Documented time point: cycle 4 day 1 (C4D1), after 6 weeks of nivolumab. Relapse was seen in all patients after autologous stem cell transplantation, and brentuximab vedotin exposure was variable. The method was immunoSEQ multiplex PCR; TCRdb's version includes in-frame clones alone and lacks a portion of them. This table has under 60,000 clones, 86% appearing once.

The TCR sequence derives from a human donor with classical Hodgkin lymphoma. The V and J genes are TRBV27 and TRBJ1-4; possibly TRBD1 for D (6 bases). Sequencing used peripheral blood mononuclear cells (PBMCs), obtained before the fourth cycle of nivolumab. The DNA for the CDR3 is TGTGCCAGCAGTCATAGTACCTCAGGGGCTTACGAAAAACTGTTTTTT. Residues: CASSHSTSGAYEKLFF.